This is a list of T cell receptor beta chains from one sample in a study of cytomegalovirus exposure and HLA in healthy donors. The repertoire was sequenced with immunoSEQ multiplex PCR; TCRdb's copy has only in-frame clones and lacks some. The sample lists under 150,000 clones, just over 70% seen once, with 2% to 3% in the top ten. The source material was PBMCs. The receptors shown here come from a woman aged 55-69 years in good health and CMV-seropositive. CDR3s include the opening cysteine and the closing phenylalanine or tryptophan. The D gene is left open where the match is weak. Rows may omit the clone size; those that give it use once, few, many or a size class.

V: TRBV10-3
size: .
D: .
J: TRBJ2-3
CDR3: CAISEQTSSTDTQYF
DNA: TGTGCCATCAGTGAGCAAACTTCTAGCACAGATACGCAGTATTTT

V: TRBV25-1
size: .
D: .
J: TRBJ1-6
CDR3: CASSEFSVALHF
DNA: TGTGCCAGCAGTGAATTCTCAGTGGCCCTCCACTTT

V: TRBV6-5
size: .
D: .
J: TRBJ1-2
CDR3: CASSYGVGGNGYGYTF
DNA: TGTGCCAGCAGTTACGGGGTGGGGGGTAATGGGTATGGCTACACCTTC

V: TRBV27
size: few
D: TRBD1
J: TRBJ2-7
CDR3: CASSTRDRGTYEQYF
DNA: TGTGCCAGCAGTACCCGGGACAGGGGAACCTACGAGCAGTACTTC

V: TRBV27
size: .
D: .
J: TRBJ2-2
CDR3: CASSLNTGELFF
DNA: TGTGCCAGCAGTCTCAACACCGGGGAGCTGTTTTTT

V: TRBV2
size: .
D: TRBD1
J: TRBJ1-6
CDR3: CASSEAATGSYNSPLHF
DNA: TGTGCCAGCAGTGAAGCAGCGACAGGGTCCTATAATTCACCCCTCCACTTT

V: TRBV9
size: .
D: TRBD2
J: TRBJ2-1
CDR3: CASSVVSGGKGNEQFF
DNA: TGTGCCAGCAGCGTAGTATCCGGGGGGAAGGGCAATGAGCAGTTCTTC

V: TRBV5-5
size: .
D: TRBD1
J: TRBJ1-1
CDR3: CASHKTGLMNTEAFF
DNA: TGTGCCAGCCATAAGACAGGGCTCATGAACACTGAAGCTTTCTTT

V: TRBV4-1
size: .
D: TRBD1
J: TRBJ2-7
CDR3: CASSQDSTGAPYEQYF
DNA: TGCGCCAGCAGCCAAGATTCGACAGGGGCCCCCTACGAGCAGTACTTC

V: TRBV13
size: .
D: .
J: TRBJ2-7
CDR3: CASSRGRPNPYEQYF
DNA: TGTGCCAGCAGCCGGGGAAGACCAAACCCCTACGAGCAGTACTTC

V: TRBV15
size: .
D: .
J: TRBJ1-6
CDR3: CATSRDLATNNSPLHF
DNA: TGTGCCACCAGCAGAGATCTAGCCACGAATAATTCACCCCTCCACTTT

V: TRBV10-2
size: .
D: .
J: TRBJ1-2
CDR3: CASSEGQGWGYTF
DNA: TGCGCCAGCAGTGAGGGCCAGGGATGGGGCTACACCTTC

V: TRBV4-1
size: .
D: .
J: TRBJ1-1
CDR3: CASSQASTPASF
DNA: TGCGCCAGCAGCCAGGCCTCGACACCGGCTTCCTTT

V: TRBV5-5
size: .
D: .
J: TRBJ1-6
CDR3: CASSFGTENSPLHF
DNA: TGTGCCAGCAGCTTCGGTACAGAGAATTCACCCCTCCACTTT

V: TRBV19
size: .
D: TRBD2
J: TRBJ2-1
CDR3: CASSISGGGRVDEQFF
DNA: TGTGCCAGTAGTATCTCGGGAGGTGGAAGGGTCGATGAGCAGTTCTTC

V: TRBV6-6
size: .
D: TRBD1
J: TRBJ1-6
CDR3: CASTIRTGASSPLHF
DNA: TGTGCCAGCACCATCCGGACAGGGGCGAGTTCACCCCTCCACTTT

V: TRBV27
size: .
D: TRBD2
J: TRBJ2-7
CDR3: CASSLAGGTSYEQYF
DNA: TGTGCCAGCAGTTTAGCGGGGGGAACCTCCTACGAGCAGTACTTC